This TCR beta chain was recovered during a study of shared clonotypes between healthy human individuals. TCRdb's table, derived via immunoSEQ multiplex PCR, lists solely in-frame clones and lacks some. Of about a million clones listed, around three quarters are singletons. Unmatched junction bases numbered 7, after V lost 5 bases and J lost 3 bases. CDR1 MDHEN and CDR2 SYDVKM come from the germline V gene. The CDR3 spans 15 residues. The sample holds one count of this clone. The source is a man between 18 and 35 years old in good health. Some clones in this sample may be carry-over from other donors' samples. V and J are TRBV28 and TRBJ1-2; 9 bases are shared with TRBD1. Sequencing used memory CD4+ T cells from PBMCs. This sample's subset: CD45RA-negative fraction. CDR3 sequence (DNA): TGTGCCAGCAGTATATCCGGGACAGGGCACTATGGCTACACCTTC. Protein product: CASSISGTGHYGYTF.